The source of this T cell receptor beta chain is a study of PD-1 blockade in classical Hodgkin lymphoma. Study-wide points: Exclusion removed patients who began nivolumab under 1 year after ASCT. For complete responders, baseline diversity was comparable to that of newly diagnosed patients.

CDR1 and CDR2 (germline): MDHEN, SYDVKM. Trimming took 1 base from V and 6 from J; bases not matched to a gene: 2. CDR3 length: 14 amino acids. All the patients suffered relapse after autologous stem cell transplantation, and brentuximab vedotin exposure differed. Generated by immunoSEQ multiplex PCR, the TCRdb table keeps only in-frame clones and is missing some. The repertoire includes 25,000 to 30,000 clones, approximately 67% of them detected once, and 12% sits in the top ten. Regarding this clone: Its antigen is unidentified.

The clonotype comes from a human donor with classical Hodgkin lymphoma. This material consisted of peripheral blood mononuclear cells (PBMCs), taken before the second cycle of nivolumab. V usage is TRBV28 and J usage is TRBJ2-1, with 8 bases aligning to TRBD2. The CDR3 loop reads CASSLSGRANEQFF. The DNA for the CDR3 is TGTGCCAGCAGTTTATCCGGGAGGGCCAATGAGCAGTTCTTC.